Following are 9 T cell receptor beta chains from one sample sequenced in a study of blood T cell repertoires in COVID-19. Profiling relied on immunoSEQ multiplex PCR, and the TCRdb table lists in-frame clones only, not all of them. The sample carries 400,000 to 550,000 clones, roughly 87% recorded once. Specimen: PBMCs or T cells enriched from blood (not recorded which). These receptors were obtained from a woman aged 18-29 years with acute COVID-19.

The chain carries TRBV5-1 and TRBJ2-1, with 8 bases identical to TRBD1. CDR3 length equals 15 residues. Trimming cost V 3 bases and J 9 bases; bases outside gene matches: 11. Per the germline V gene, CDR1 is SGHRS and CDR2 is YFSETQ. The CDR3 loop reads CASSSEGQAVREQFF. CDR3 DNA: TGCGCCAGCAGCTCAGAGGGACAGGCTGTACGTGAGCAGTTCTTC.

The J gene is TRBJ1-1, the V gene TRBV4-3, with D unresolved. Trimming took 0 bases from V and 8 from J, leaving 10 bases between them. Per the germline V gene, CDR1 is LGHNA and CDR2 is YSLEER. CDR3 length: 13 amino acids. The CDR3, as DNA: TGCGCCAGCAGCCAAGAAGAAATGAGGGAAGCTTTCTTT. Amino acids: CASSQEEMREAFF.

The rearrangement links TRBV7-2 to TRBJ2-3; maybe TRBD2 (6 bases). Trimming took off 5 bases at V and 1 base at J, with 7 bases between the two ends. The germline CDR1 and CDR2 sequences are SGHTA and FQGNSA. The CDR3 loop spans 13 amino acids. CDR3 nucleotides: TGTGCCAGCAGCCCGGGAGGCACAGATACGCAGTATTTT. Amino acids: CASSPGGTDTQYF.

This chain joins TRBV19 and TRBJ1-1; 7 positions match TRBD1. CDR1 and CDR2 from the germline V gene are LNHDA and SQIVND (reference sequence). V shed 4 bases and J 0 bases; nucleotides not matched to a gene: 2. This CDR3 spans 14 amino acids. CDR3 DNA: TGTGCCAGTAGTACGGACAGGTTGAACACTGAAGCTTTCTTT. Translating it yields CASSTDRLNTEAFF.

The rearrangement joins TRBV10-3 to TRBJ2-5; TRBD2 aligns across 10 bases. The V segment lost 3 bases and the J segment 4 bases; nucleotides outside the gene matches: 8. The CDR3 consists of 16 residues. Germline-derived CDR1 and CDR2 are ENHRY and SYGVKD. CDR3 region: CAISETTSGPPETQYF. The CDR3 region has the DNA TGTGCCATCAGTGAAACGACTAGCGGGCCCCCAGAGACCCAGTACTTC.

CDR3 protein: CASSRVRARGNQPQHF. The CDR3 bases are TGTGCCAGCAGCAGAGTCAGGGCGCGTGGCAATCAGCCCCAGCATTTT. V and J are TRBV21-1 and TRBJ1-5; the DNA was not used to check the table's D call, TRBD1. TRBV21-1 represents a pseudogene. The CDR3 length is 16 residues.

The chain couples TRBV9 to TRBJ1-2; D possibly corresponds to TRBD1 (5 bases). The germline gives CDR1 SGDLS, CDR2 YYNGEE. V was cut by 4 bases and J by 8 bases, with 15 bases left in between. There are 13 residues in the CDR3. The CDR3 region is CASSPTGGFGYTF. DNA for the CDR3: TGTGCCAGCAGCCCAACGGGGGGTTTCGGCTACACCTTC.

The chain employs TRBV27 and TRBJ1-2, with 9 bases aligning to TRBD1. The germline CDR1 and CDR2 sequences are MNHEY and SMNVEV (reference sequence). The J segment lost 4 bases and the V segment lost 5 bases, leaving 11 bases of the junction unmatched. The CDR3 runs to 16 residues. This CDR3 is CASSIDRGYTRYGYTF. In DNA, the CDR3 is TGTGCCAGCAGTATCGACAGGGGGTACACTCGCTATGGCTACACCTTC.

This sequence joins TRBV28 and TRBJ1-1; D is perhaps TRBD1 (5 bases). V shed 6 bases and J shed 3 bases, with 20 bases lying between them. Germline assignment: CDR1 MDHEN and CDR2 SYDVKM. This CDR3 is built from 16 residues. In DNA form, the CDR3 reads TGTGCCAGCAGCCTGGAGGGGAAGGGAAGGGACACTGAAGCTTTCTTT. Residues: CASSLEGKGRDTEAFF.